This passage covers 6 T cell receptor beta chains from one sample sequenced in a study of T-cell memory formation after mild COVID-19. TCRdb fed the 5' RACE reads into MiXCR, producing one record per CDR3 protein. Found here are tens of thousands of distinct CDR3 sequences, less than 15% of them singletons; the top ten hold approximately 24%. Sequences were obtained from PBMCs or a T cell subset sorted from them (not recorded which). The receptors shown here come from a young man who had mild COVID-19 (a few samples of this study predate the infection). Cell type and time point are not known.

In its sample, this clonotype was seen a few times. The chain links TRBV7-3 to TRBJ1-1, with 8 positions matching TRBD1. Trimming took 0 bases from V and 4 from J; bases not matched to a gene: 10. Germline V CDR1 and CDR2: SGHTA, FQGTGA. CDR3 length: 17 amino acids. The DNA of the CDR3 is TGTGCCAGCAGCTTAACGTCTGGACAGGGAGGATCCACTGAAGCTTTCTTT. It encodes CASSLTSGQGGSTEAFF.

This clonotype appeared a few times. The DNA of the CDR3 is TGTGCCAGCAGCTCCGAGTGGGCTTCTGGGGCCAACGTCCTGACTTTC. Its protein is CASSSEWASGANVLTF. This rearrangement joins TRBV4-2 to TRBJ2-6; unclear D gene. Germline V gene lookup returns CDR1 LGHNA and CDR2 YNFKEQ. The CDR3 loop spans 16 amino acids. V lost 5 bases and J lost 1, with 12 bases in between.

This clonotype showed up many times. The chain links TRBV7-9 to TRBJ2-5; TRBD2 matches 13 bases. Germline V gives CDR1 SEHNR, CDR2 FQNEAQ (reference sequence). This CDR3 has 16 amino acids. With V trimmed by 1 base and J by 9 bases, 8 bases remained unmatched. CDR3 in amino acids: CASSLGLAGGQESQYF. The CDR3 DNA sequence: TGTGCCAGCAGCTTAGGACTAGCGGGGGGCCAAGAATCCCAGTACTTC.

This clonotype was observed many times. The chain is built from TRBV7-9 and TRBJ2-5, with no clear D. Per the germline V gene, CDR1 is SEHNR and CDR2 is FQNEAQ (reference sequence). CDR3 length: 14 residues. Trimming removed 7 bases at V and 3 bases at J, with 15 bases between. CDR3 sequence reads: CASNGRYLKETQYF. In DNA, the CDR3 is TGTGCCAGCAACGGGCGCTACCTGAAAGAGACCCAGTACTTC.

This clonotype was observed at least ten times. The chain has TRBV7-2 and TRBJ2-5; D possibly matches TRBD1 or TRBD2 (6 bases each). The V end lost 6 bases, the J end lost 1 base, and 9 bases lay between the germline ends. This CDR3 has 13 amino acids. Germline V CDR1 and CDR2: SGHTA, FQGNSA. Here the CDR3 reads CASSRGVQETQYF. CDR3 sequence (DNA): TGTGCCAGCAGTAGGGGGGTCCAAGAGACCCAGTACTTC. The entire variable domain, with the rest obtained from reference TRBV7-2 and TRBJ2-5, is as follows: GAGVSQSPSNKVTEKGKDVELRCDPISGHTALYWYRQSLGQGLEFLIYFQGNSAPDKSGLPSDRFSAERTGGSVSTLTIQRTQQEDSAVYLCASSRGVQETQYFGPGTRLLVL.

This clonotype came up many times. Written as DNA, the CDR3 is TGTGCCACCAGTGAAGCCCGGTGGGTGTCCGATACGCAGTATTTT. It encodes CATSEARWVSDTQYF. The chain couples TRBV24-1 to TRBJ2-3, with D unresolved. Trimming took 4 bases from V and 6 from J, leaving 16 bases between them. There are 15 residues in the CDR3. CDR1 KGHDR and CDR2 SFDVKD come from the germline V gene.